Sequencing of this T cell receptor (beta chain) was carried out in a study of OX40 agonist ivuxolimab in advanced cancers. In the study overall: Among those enrolled, mean age was about 60 years (range roughly 23 to 90) and about 79% were male. Partial responses were recorded for three patients, including one with hepatocellular carcinoma and two with cutaneous melanoma.

TCRdb's copy holds only in-frame clones and misses some; the assay was immunoSEQ multiplex PCR. This sample has some 80,000 clones; just under 90% occur once, and the top ten carry more than 2.5%. Patients were excluded for autoimmune disease history or systemic immunosuppression. Germline assignment: CDR1 LNHDA and CDR2 SQIVND (reference sequence). V lost 1 base and J 0 bases, leaving 6 bases between the germline ends. This CDR3 has 15 amino acids. The clonotype was recovered from an adult with an advanced solid tumor such as melanoma, head and neck, liver or kidney cancer. The sample consisted of CD4+ or CD8+ T cells sorted from blood, taken in a trial of the OX40 agonist ivuxolimab. V is TRBV19 and J is TRBJ1-4; the D is unclear. In DNA, the CDR3 is TGTGCCAGTAGTATAGGAGCTCCAACTAATGAAAAACTGTTTTTT. Its protein product is CASSIGAPTNEKLFF.